This paragraph covers one TCR beta chain sequence. Its target is unknown. A much larger clone sits a single nucleotide away, making a read error possible. V dropped 8 bases and J dropped 4; count of bases not matched to a gene: 13. Germline V CDR1 and CDR2: MNHEY, SMNVEV (reference sequence). The CDR3 is 16 residues long. The data were taken from a study of regulatory T cells in long-lasting Graves disease. Indicated time point: persistent/refractory GD, antithyroid drugs over 5 years with positive TRAb. The TCR library used RNA extracted from PBMCs. Arm-PCR of CDR3 regions and iRepertoire HTBI primers were the basis on which TCR beta libraries were built. TCRdb re-analysed the multiplex PCR reads in MiXCR, keeping a single row per CDR3 protein. The top ten hold over 7.5% of the sample, which has about 470,000 distinct CDR3 sequences, 20% seen once. General study findings and limits: Comparison showed that persistent patients shared more public clonotypes (2,741) than new patients (966). TCR diversity was lower in persistent Graves' patients (versus newly diagnosed ones). Segments TRBV28, TRBJ1-2 and TRBJ2-5 showed preferential usage in persistent disease.

This receptor was identified in a female donor with Graves disease. The gene calls are TRBV27 and TRBJ2-7; 11 bases map to TRBD1. This specimen was peripheral blood mononuclear cells (PBMCs), taken when the disease was refractory, from a patient treated with antithyroid drugs. CDR3 in DNA: TGTGCCAGCGGTCCCATTGGGACAGGGGGGATATACGAGCAGTACTTC. This codes for CASGPIGTGGIYEQYF.